This TCR beta chain was recorded in a study of blood T cell repertoires in COVID-19. Study background: PBMCs, B-cell-depleted T cells, or T cells provided the cDNA or gDNA that made up the material.

Trimming removed 0 bases at V and 0 bases at J, with 4 bases between. The CDR3 extends over 14 amino acids. Germline V gives CDR1 MNHEY, CDR2 SVGAGI. This clone was seen a handful of times. This sample includes further DNA sequences coding for the same CDR3. Patients of the Seattle cohort, enrolled during active infection, were followed longitudinally. TCRdb keeps only in-frame clones here, not all; method: immunoSEQ multiplex PCR. The table records fewer than 450,000 clones, about nine tenths of them present only once. This TCR was sampled from a woman aged 70-85 years with COVID-19, enrolled during active disease. The chain carries TRBV6-5 and TRBJ2-3; D is ambiguous. The sample was peripheral blood. The CDR3 is CASSYSRSTDTQYF. DNA for the CDR3: TGTGCCAGCAGTTACTCTCGGAGCACAGATACGCAGTATTTT.